This is a list of T cell receptor beta chains from one sample in a study of identical twins. TCRdb reanalysed the 5' RACE reads using MiXCR and keeps one entry per CDR3 protein. The repertoire has approximately 220,000 distinct CDR3 sequences, around 8.1% of them found once; the top ten carry about 1.8%. These data also featured in a second study, about yellow fever vaccine responses in identical twins.

Sample: memory (CD45RO+) T cells sorted from blood. Receptor source: a woman aged 18-35 years in good health. Both conserved end residues are part of each CDR3. Fields, in order: D gene, clone size, V gene, CDR3 length, J gene, CDR3 DNA, CDR3 protein. A D gene is named only where the DNA matches it firmly. Rows may omit the clone size; those that give it use once, few, many or a size class.

>.|.|TRBV25-1|12|TRBJ2-7
TGTGCCAGCAGCCGGGACGAATTCGAGCAGTACTTC
CASSRDEFEQYF
>TRBD2|.|TRBV4-2|16|TRBJ2-7
TGTGCCAGCAGCCAAGATATTAGCGGGGGGGCTGACGAGCAGTACTTC
CASSQDISGGADEQYF
>TRBD1|many|TRBV11-1|21|TRBJ2-1
TGTGCCAGCAGCTTAATGAGACAGGGACGGGGAAGGGCAAGCTCCTACAATGAGCAGTTCTTC
CASSLMRQGRGRASSYNEQFF
>TRBD2|.|TRBV6-4|18|TRBJ2-1
TGTGCCAGCAGTGACTACGGAGGGCGTAGCGGGGGGGCAAATGAGCAGTTCTTC
CASSDYGGRSGGANEQFF
>TRBD2|many|TRBV5-1|13|TRBJ2-1
TGCGCCAGCGGCACTAGCGGCTACAATGAGCAGTTCTTC
CASGTSGYNEQFF
>TRBD2|.|TRBV10-2|17|TRBJ2-7
TGCGCCAGCAGTGACCCCGGGGTAGCGGGACACTCCTACGAGCAGTACTTC
CASSDPGVAGHSYEQYF
>TRBD1|few|TRBV7-2|15|TRBJ2-7
TGTGCCAGCAGCTTATCGGGGACAGGGCCTTCCCCGCAGTTATTC
CASSLSGTGPSPQLF
>.|.|TRBV6-2/TRBV6-3|13|TRBJ2-1
TGTGCCAGCATCCCTGACTCCCGAAGGGAGCAGTTCTTC
CASIPDSRREQFF
>TRBD2|many|TRBV4-3|15|TRBJ2-3
TGCGCCAGCAGCCTGGGGACTAGCGGCGCAGATACGCAGTATTTT
CASSLGTSGADTQYF
>.|few|TRBV29-1|13|TRBJ1-1
TGCAGCGTTTTACGAGGGGTGGGAACTGAAGCTTTCTTT
CSVLRGVGTEAFF
>TRBD1|few|TRBV3-1|15|TRBJ1-4
TGTGCCAGCAGCCAACGGACAGGGGGGTATGAAAAACTGTTTTTT
CASSQRTGGYEKLFF
>TRBD1|few|TRBV27|15|TRBJ2-1
TGTGCCAGCATTGCCTCGGACAGGGCCTACAATGAGCAGTTCTTC
CASIASDRAYNEQFF
>TRBD1|.|TRBV6-4|17|TRBJ2-3
TGTGCCAGCAGTGATGTCCCGGGACAGGGGAACACAGATACGCAGTATTTT
CASSDVPGQGNTDTQYF
>TRBD1|few|TRBV6-1|14|TRBJ1-2
TGTGCCAGCGGCACGACAGGGACTCTCCATGGCTACACCTTC
CASGTTGTLHGYTF
>TRBD2|.|TRBV6-1|19|TRBJ2-1
TGTGCCAGCAGTGCCCCAGGGACTAGCGGGAGGAAAGGGCTCAATGAGCAGTTCTTC
CASSAPGTSGRKGLNEQFF
>TRBD1|few|TRBV20-1|14|TRBJ2-7
TGCAGTGCTAGAGATACGGACAGGGTCTACGAGCAGTACTTC
CSARDTDRVYEQYF
>.|few|TRBV20-1|14|TRBJ2-2
TGCAGTGCTACCGGTCGCCTGAACACCGGGGAGCTGTTTTTT
CSATGRLNTGELFF
>.|many|TRBV7-9|16|TRBJ2-5
TGTGCCAGCAGCCTCCTCCAAGGGACTCTCAGGGAGACCCAGTACTTC
CASSLLQGTLRETQYF
>.|few|TRBV6-5|15|TRBJ1-4
TGTGCCAGCAGTTACTCGACTGGTGTTAATGAAAAACTGTTTTTT
CASSYSTGVNEKLFF
>TRBD1|.|TRBV5-5|16|TRBJ1-2
TGTGCCAGCAGCTTGGGATTGACAGGGGGCGCATATGGCTACACCTTC
CASSLGLTGGAYGYTF
>.|.|TRBV28|14|TRBJ1-4
TGTGCCAGCGGCATTGACCCTGCGTATGAAAAACTGTTTTTT
CASGIDPAYEKLFF
>.|few|TRBV4-3|13|TRBJ2-1
TGCGCCAGCAGCCAAGATTTGGGGGATGAGCAGTTCTTC
CASSQDLGDEQFF
>.|few|TRBV6-1|14|TRBJ2-7
TGTGCCAGCAGACCTCTTGACGCGACCTACGAGCAGTACTTC
CASRPLDATYEQYF
>TRBD2|few|TRBV5-1|16|TRBJ2-1
TGCGCCAGCAGCCTACAGACTAGCGGGATCTACAATGAGCAGTTCTTC
CASSLQTSGIYNEQFF
>.|many|TRBV20-1|14|TRBJ2-1
TGCAGTGCTAGTCAGTATTCGCTAGCAGACGAGCAGTTCTTC
CSASQYSLADEQFF